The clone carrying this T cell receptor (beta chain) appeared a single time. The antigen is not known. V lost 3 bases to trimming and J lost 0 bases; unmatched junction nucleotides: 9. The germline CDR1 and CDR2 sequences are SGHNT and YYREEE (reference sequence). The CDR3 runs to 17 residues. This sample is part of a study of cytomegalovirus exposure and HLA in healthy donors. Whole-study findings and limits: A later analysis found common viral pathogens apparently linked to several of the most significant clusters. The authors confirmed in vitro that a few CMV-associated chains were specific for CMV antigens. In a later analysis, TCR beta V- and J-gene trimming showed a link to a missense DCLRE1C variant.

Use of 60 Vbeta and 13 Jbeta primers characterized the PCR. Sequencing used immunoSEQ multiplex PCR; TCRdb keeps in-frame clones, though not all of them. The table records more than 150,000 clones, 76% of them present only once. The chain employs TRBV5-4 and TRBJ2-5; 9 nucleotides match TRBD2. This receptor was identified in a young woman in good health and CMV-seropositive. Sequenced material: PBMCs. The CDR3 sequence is CASSWGGGGGYQETQYF. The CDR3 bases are TGTGCCAGCAGCTGGGGTGGCGGGGGGGGATACCAAGAGACCCAGTACTTC. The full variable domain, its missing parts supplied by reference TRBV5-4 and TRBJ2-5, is ETGVTQSPTHLIKTRGQQVTLRCSSQSGHNTVSWYQQALGQGPQFIFQYYREEENGRGNFPPRFSGLQFPNYSSELNVNALELDDSALYLCASSWGGGGGYQETQYFGPGTRLLVL.